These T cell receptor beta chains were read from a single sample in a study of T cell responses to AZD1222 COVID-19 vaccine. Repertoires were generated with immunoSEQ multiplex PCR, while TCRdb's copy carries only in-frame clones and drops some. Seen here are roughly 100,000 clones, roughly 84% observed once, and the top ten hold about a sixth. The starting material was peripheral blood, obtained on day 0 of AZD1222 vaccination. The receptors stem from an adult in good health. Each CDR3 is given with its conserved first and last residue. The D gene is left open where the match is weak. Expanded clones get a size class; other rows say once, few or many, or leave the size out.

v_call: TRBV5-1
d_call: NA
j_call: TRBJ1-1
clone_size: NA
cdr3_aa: CASSLGRGWGTEAFF
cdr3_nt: TGCGCCAGCAGCTTGGGCCGGGGTTGGGGCACTGAAGCTTTCTTT

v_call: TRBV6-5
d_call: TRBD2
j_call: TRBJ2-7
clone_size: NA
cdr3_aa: CASSFGSGGSSYEQHF
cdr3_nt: TGTGCCAGCAGTTTTGGTAGCGGGGGAAGCTCCTACGAGCAGCACTTC

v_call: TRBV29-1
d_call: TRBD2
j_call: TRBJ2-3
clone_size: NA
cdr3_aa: CSVAGTSVRTDTQYF
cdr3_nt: TGCAGCGTTGCCGGGACTAGCGTTCGTACAGATACGCAGTATTTT

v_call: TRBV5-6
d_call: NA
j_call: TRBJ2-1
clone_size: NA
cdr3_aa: CASSFPGSYNEQFF
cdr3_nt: TGTGCCAGCAGCTTTCCAGGGAGCTACAATGAGCAGTTCTTC

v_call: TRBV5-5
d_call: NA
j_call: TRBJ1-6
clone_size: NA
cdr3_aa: CASSSGRGGSPLHF
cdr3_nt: TGTGCCAGCAGCTCCGGTAGAGGGGGGTCACCCCTCCACTTT

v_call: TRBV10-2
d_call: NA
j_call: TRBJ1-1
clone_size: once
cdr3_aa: CASWQVLNTEAFF
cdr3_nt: TGCGCCAGCTGGCAGGTTTTGAACACTGAAGCTTTCTTT

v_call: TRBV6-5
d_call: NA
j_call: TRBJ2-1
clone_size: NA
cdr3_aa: CASRTLHEQFF
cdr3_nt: TGTGCCAGCAGGACCCTCCATGAGCAGTTCTTC

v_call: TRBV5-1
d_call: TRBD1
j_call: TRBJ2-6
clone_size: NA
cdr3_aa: CASSLGGTASGANVLTF
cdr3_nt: TGCGCCAGCAGCTTGGGGGGGACAGCATCTGGGGCCAACGTCCTGACTTTC

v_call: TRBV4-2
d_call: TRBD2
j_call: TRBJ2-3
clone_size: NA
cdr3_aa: CASSQALRLAGNLADTQYF
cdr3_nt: TGTGCCAGCAGCCAGGCTCTAAGACTAGCGGGGAACCTAGCAGATACGCAGTATTTT

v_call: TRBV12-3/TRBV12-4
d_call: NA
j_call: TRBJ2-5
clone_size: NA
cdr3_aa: CASSPWGETQYF
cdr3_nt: TGTGCCAGCAGCCCCTGGGGAGAGACCCAGTACTTC

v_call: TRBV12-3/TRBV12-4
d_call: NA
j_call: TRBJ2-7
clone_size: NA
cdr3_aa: CASTRDTSYEQYF
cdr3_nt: TGTGCCAGCACCCGGGACACTTCCTACGAGCAGTACTTC

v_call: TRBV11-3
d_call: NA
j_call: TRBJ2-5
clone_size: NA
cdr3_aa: CASSSQETQYF
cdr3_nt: TGTGCCAGCAGCTCCCAAGAGACCCAGTACTTC

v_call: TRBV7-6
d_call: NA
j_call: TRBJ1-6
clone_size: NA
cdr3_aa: CASSFVRGENSPLHF
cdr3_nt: TGTGCCAGCAGCTTTGTCCGAGGAGAAAATTCACCCCTCCACTTT

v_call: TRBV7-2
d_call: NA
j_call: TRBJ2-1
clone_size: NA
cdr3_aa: CASSLGGLGREGIEQFF
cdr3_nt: TGTGCCAGCAGCTTAGGGGGGTTGGGGCGGGAAGGTATTGAGCAGTTCTTC

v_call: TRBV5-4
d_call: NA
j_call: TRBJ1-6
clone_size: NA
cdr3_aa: CASSLGPGSYNSPLHF
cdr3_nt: TGTGCCAGCAGCTTGGGCCCGGGCTCCTATAATTCACCCCTCCACTTT

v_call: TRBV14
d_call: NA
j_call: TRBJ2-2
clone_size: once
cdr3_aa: CASSQAHTAAGELFF
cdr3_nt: TGTGCCAGCAGCCAAGCACACACAGCCGCCGGGGAGCTGTTTTTT

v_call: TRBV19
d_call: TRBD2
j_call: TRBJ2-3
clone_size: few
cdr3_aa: CASSISGAGGLSDTQYF
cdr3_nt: TGTGCCAGTAGTATAAGTGGCGCGGGGGGGCTATCAGATACGCAGTATTTT

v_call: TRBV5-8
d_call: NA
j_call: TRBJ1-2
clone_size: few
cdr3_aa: CASSYTYGYTF
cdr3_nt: TGTGCCAGCAGCTATACTTATGGCTACACCTTC

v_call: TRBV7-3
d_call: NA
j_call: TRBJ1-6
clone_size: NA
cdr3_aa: CASKEGGINSPLHF
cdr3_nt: TGTGCCAGCAAAGAGGGGGGAATCAATTCACCCCTCCACTTT

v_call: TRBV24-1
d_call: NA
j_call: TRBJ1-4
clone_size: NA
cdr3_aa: CATSDLGEKLFF
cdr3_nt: TGTGCCACCAGTGATTTGGGCGAAAAACTGTTTTTT

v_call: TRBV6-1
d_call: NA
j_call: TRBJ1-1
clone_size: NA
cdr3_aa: CASSDPRTDEAFF
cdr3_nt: TGTGCCAGCAGTGACCCCCGGACAGATGAAGCTTTCTTT